This TCR beta chain was recovered during a study of T cells after yellow fever vaccination. About the research overall: Fractions low in cell number were prepared with SMART-Seq v4 Ultra Low Input.

It was through 5'RACE template switching that TCR cDNA was made, with a universal primer site and UMIs added. TCRdb recomputed calls from the 5' RACE reads with MiXCR, one row per CDR3 protein. Of tens of thousands of distinct CDR3 sequences detected, 4.4% appear once; the ten largest clones hold less than 55%. Many counts were recorded for this clonotype. Its antigen remains unidentified. The CDR3 is 15 amino acids. Germline trimming cut 4 bases from V and 4 bases from J; bases unmatched to any gene: 5. Germline V gene sequence: CDR1 LGHNA, CDR2 YSLEER. Study-level findings and limits: Of the clonotypes, a small share occurred in both CD4 and CD8 compartments.

The receptor comes from a man aged 25-40 years who received the YFV17D yellow fever vaccine. Material: CD8+ T cells sorted from PBMCs, obtained 5 days after the yellow fever booster vaccination. This chain joins TRBV4-3 and TRBJ2-1, with 9 bases aligning to TRBD1. The CDR3 region has the DNA TGCGCCAGCAGCCCGTTGGGACAGGGTTACAATGAGCAGTTCTTC. Translating it yields CASSPLGQGYNEQFF.